This record concerns one TCR beta chain sequence. Its antigen remains unidentified. This entry comes from a study of graft-versus-host responses after intestinal transplantation. The overall study: In this cohort, recipients had multivisceral, liver-intestinal, or isolated intestinal transplants. Uniformly, recipients were administered anti-thymocyte globulin induction with subsequent tacrolimus and steroids for 2 to 3 years.

The CDR3 covers 17 residues. Looked up from germline, CDR1 is WSHSY and CDR2 is SAAADI. J gave up 1 base and V 2 bases, and 9 bases lay outside the gene matches. Sequencing used immunoSEQ multiplex PCR; TCRdb keeps in-frame clones, though not all of them. The sample holds about 94,000 clones, over 75% seen once. Overall study findings and caveats: High graft-versus-host to host-versus-graft clonal ratios were found in allografts of patients who had graft-donor T cell macrochimerism.

The clonotype originates from a human donor who received an intestinal transplant. V is TRBV10-2 and J is TRBJ1-1; 8 nucleotides match TRBD1. Sequenced material: unstimulated CD8+ T cells sorted from spleen or lymph node cells, taken before intestinal transplant. The CDR3 sequence: CASSEQPPGTGNTEAFF. The DNA for the CDR3 is TGCGCCAGCAGTGAGCAACCACCCGGGACAGGGAACACTGAAGCTTTCTTT.